The entry below describes one TCR beta chain. Construction of the TCR beta libraries employed iRepertoire HTBI primers in conjunction with Arm-PCR of CDR3 regions. TCRdb itself ran the multiplex PCR reads through MiXCR, one entry per CDR3 protein. The table has around 400,000 distinct CDR3 sequences, around 16% seen once. These data are taken from a study of regulatory T cells in long-lasting Graves disease. V was pared by 6 bases and J by 5 bases, with 17 bases between. CDR1 and CDR2 from the germline V gene are SNHLY and FYNNEI. This CDR3 region has 14 residues. Described time point: newly diagnosed GD, antithyroid drugs for less than 3 months. From PBMCs, RNA was extracted and then used to make the TCR library.

The source material was peripheral blood mononuclear cells (PBMCs), sampled at new diagnosis, from a patient treated with antithyroid drugs. This receptor was taken from a female donor with Graves disease. This rearrangement joins TRBV2 to TRBJ2-7; D is possibly TRBD1 or TRBD2 (6 bases each). The DNA for the CDR3 is TGTGCCAGCAGCCCCCAGTGGGGGGCTGACGAGCAGTACTTC. Encoded protein: CASSPQWGADEQYF.